This T cell receptor (beta chain) came from a study of T-cell reconstitution after alpha-beta-depleted transplantation in children. Germline V gives CDR1 SQVTM, CDR2 ANQGSEA. Trimming shortened V by 7 bases and J by 1 base, and 16 bases separated the two germline ends. CDR3 size: 15 residues. General study results and limits: The origin of alpha-beta T cells about two months after transplant was reportedly several hundred expanded graft clones.

Construction of the TCRbeta library involved unique molecular identifiers. TCRdb ran MiXCR on the PCR reads and lists one entry per CDR3 protein. Of about 980,000 distinct CDR3 sequences in the sample, less than 30% are singletons; the top ten hold roughly 31%. To note about this clonotype: Its antigen is not known.

Specimen: PBMCs, mostly from graft donor cells, collected 360 days after TCRalphabeta/CD19-depleted stem cell transplant. The V and J genes are TRBV29-1 and TRBJ2-2; D is unclear. This sequence originates from a boy younger than two who had a stem cell transplant for SCID, so the T cells may come from the graft donor. This CDR3 is CSAVALAENTGELFF. The CDR3 DNA reads TGCAGCGCCGTCGCTTTGGCCGAGAACACCGGGGAGCTGTTTTTT.